This T cell receptor (beta chain) is drawn from a study of shared clonotypes between healthy human individuals. Donors comprised only Caucasian adults living in Nashville, Tennessee. With V trimmed by 6 bases and J by 1 base, 8 bases remained unmatched. CDR3 length equals 15 residues. Germline values: CDR1 MDHEN, CDR2 SYDVKM. Sequenced by immunoSEQ multiplex PCR; TCRdb stores in-frame clones only, minus some. The sample shows 2 million to 2.5 million clones, 85% to 95% of them seen only once. The TCR was taken from a man aged 18 to 29 in good health. This chain connects TRBV28 to TRBJ1-1, with TRBD1 identical over 7 bases. The specimen sequenced was naive CD4+ T cells sorted from blood. Noted subset: CD45RA+ positively selected. The CDR3 sequence is CASSQTDRTNTEAFF. The DNA of the CDR3 is TGTGCCAGCAGCCAGACGGACAGGACGAACACTGAAGCTTTCTTT.